This TCR beta chain was retrieved from a study of OX40 agonist ivuxolimab in advanced cancers. Study findings and constraints: Clonal expansion was among the lowest in partial responders at 0.1-3.0 mg/kg, especially CD8+.

Per germline, CDR1 SGDLS and CDR2 YYNGEE. V trimming: 6 bases; J trimming: 6 bases; junction bases outside the gene matches: 8. This CDR3 has 16 residues. Notes on this clone: The antigen is not known.

The protocol was immunoSEQ multiplex PCR, while the TCRdb copy is restricted to in-frame clones and leaves out a portion. The table has some 110,000 clones, just under 95% seen once. This clonotype was sampled from an adult with an advanced solid tumor such as melanoma, head and neck, liver or kidney cancer. Sequencing was performed on CD4+ or CD8+ T cells sorted from blood, taken in a trial of the OX40 agonist ivuxolimab. V is TRBV9 and J is TRBJ2-2; 13 bases match TRBD2. The CDR3 DNA follows: TGTGCCAGCATGGGGCGGGGACTAGCGGGACCCGGGGAGCTGTTTTTT. Its translation is CASMGRGLAGPGELFF.